This T cell receptor beta chain is from a study of T cell repertoires in cytomegalovirus infection. Study conclusions and caveats: The cumulative frequency of public TCR beta families identified carriers of CMV plus the relevant HLA.

The CDR3 sequence is 16 residues long. Germline lookup yields CDR1 MNHNY and CDR2 SVGAGI (reference sequence). V shed 4 bases and J shed 0 bases, with 13 bases lying between them. TCRdb called the reads again in MiXCR, with one record for every CDR3 protein. The sample yields around 280,000 distinct CDR3 sequences, roughly 15% seen once. This clonotype was picked up a small number of times. Its specificity is unknown. This chain links TRBV6-6 with TRBJ1-5; D is possibly TRBD1 (6 bases). The sequenced sample consisted of PBMCs. The sequence came from a human donor in good health (CMV status not recorded). Some clones in this sample may be carry-over from other donors' samples. The CDR3 protein is CASSSAQGTSNQPQHF. CDR3 coding DNA: TGTGCCAGCAGTTCAGCGCAGGGGACTAGCAATCAGCCCCAGCATTTT.